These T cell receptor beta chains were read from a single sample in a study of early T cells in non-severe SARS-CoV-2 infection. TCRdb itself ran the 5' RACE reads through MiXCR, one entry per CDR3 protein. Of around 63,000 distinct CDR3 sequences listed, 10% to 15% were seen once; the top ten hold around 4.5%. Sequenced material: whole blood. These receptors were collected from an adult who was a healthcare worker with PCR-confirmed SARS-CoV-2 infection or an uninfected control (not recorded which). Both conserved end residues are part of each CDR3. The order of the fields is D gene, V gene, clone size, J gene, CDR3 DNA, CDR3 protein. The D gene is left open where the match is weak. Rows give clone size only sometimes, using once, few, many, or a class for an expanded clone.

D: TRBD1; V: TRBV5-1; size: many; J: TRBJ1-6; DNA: TGCGCCAGCAGCTTGGGGAGACAGGGGCTTAATTCACCCCTCCACTTT; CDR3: CASSLGRQGLNSPLHF
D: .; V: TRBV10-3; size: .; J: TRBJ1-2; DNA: TGTGCCATCAGTGACCCTTCATCTGGCTACACCTTC; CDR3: CAISDPSSGYTF
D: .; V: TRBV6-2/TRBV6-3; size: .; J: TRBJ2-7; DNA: TGTGCCAGCCGGGTCATGAGGGACATCAACGAGCAGTACTTC; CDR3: CASRVMRDINEQYF
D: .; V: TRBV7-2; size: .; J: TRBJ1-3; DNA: TGTGCCAGCACTCCTCGGGGCGGTCCTGGAAACACCATATATTTT; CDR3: CASTPRGGPGNTIYF
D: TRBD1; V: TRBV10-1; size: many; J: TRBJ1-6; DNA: TGCGCCAGCCGGGACAGGGGAGGTTCACCCCTCCACTTT; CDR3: CASRDRGGSPLHF
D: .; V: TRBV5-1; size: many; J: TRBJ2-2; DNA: TGCGCCAGCAGCTCGTATCAGGTCACCGGGGAGCTGTTTTTT; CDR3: CASSSYQVTGELFF
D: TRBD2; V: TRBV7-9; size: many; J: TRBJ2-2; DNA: TGTGCCAGCAGCTCATGGACTAGCGGGGGGAACACCGGGGAGCTGTTTTTT; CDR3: CASSSWTSGGNTGELFF
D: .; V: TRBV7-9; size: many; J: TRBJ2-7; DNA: TGTGCCAGCAGCTTAGGACACCAGAGAAGCTCCTACGAGCAGTACTTC; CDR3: CASSLGHQRSSYEQYF
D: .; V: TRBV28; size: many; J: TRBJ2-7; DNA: TGTGCCAGCAGTCTATTTGGGTCGGGGCGCCTAGCCTACGAGCAGTACTTC; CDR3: CASSLFGSGRLAYEQYF
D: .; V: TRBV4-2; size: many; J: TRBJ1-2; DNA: TGTGCCAGCAGCCAACTCCTGGGACCTCATGGCTACACCTTC; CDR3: CASSQLLGPHGYTF
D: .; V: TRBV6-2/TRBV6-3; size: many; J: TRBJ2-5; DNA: TGTGCCAGCACTACAGGGACCCTCGGAGAGACCCAGTACTTC; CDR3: CASTTGTLGETQYF
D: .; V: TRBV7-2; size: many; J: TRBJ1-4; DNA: TGTGCCAGCAGCTTAGTAGGAGGGAATGAAAAACTGTTTTTT; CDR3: CASSLVGGNEKLFF
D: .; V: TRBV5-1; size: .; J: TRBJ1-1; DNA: TGCGCCAGCGGTTACAGTCCCACTGAAGCTTTCTTT; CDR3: CASGYSPTEAFF
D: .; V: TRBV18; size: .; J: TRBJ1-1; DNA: TGTGCCAGCTCACCTAAGATGAACACTGAAGCTTTCTTT; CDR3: CASSPKMNTEAFF
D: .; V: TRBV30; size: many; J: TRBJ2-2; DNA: TGTGCCTTGGAGGGTCTTGGGGGGAACGCCGGGGAGCTGTTTTTT; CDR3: CALEGLGGNAGELFF
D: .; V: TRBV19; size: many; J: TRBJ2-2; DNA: TGTGCCGGTCGCCGGGGCCCGTACACCGGGGAGCTGTTTTTT; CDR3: CAGRRGPYTGELFF
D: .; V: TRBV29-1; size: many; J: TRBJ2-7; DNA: TGCAGCGTTGAAGATCGGGGGTATGGCGACGAGCAGTACTTC; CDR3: CSVEDRGYGDEQYF
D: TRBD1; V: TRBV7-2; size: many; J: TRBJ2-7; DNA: TGTGCCAGCAGCCGTCATGTATCCCCGACCGGGACAGAATACGAGCAGTACTTC; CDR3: CASSRHVSPTGTEYEQYF
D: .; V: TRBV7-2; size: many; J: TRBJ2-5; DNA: TGTGCCAGCAGCTTACAGCCCACCCAAGAGACCCAGTACTTC; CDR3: CASSLQPTQETQYF
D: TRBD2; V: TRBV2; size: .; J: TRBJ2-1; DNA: TGTGCCAGCAGTGTCCCAGCGGGGGGGATCAATGAGCAGTTCTTC; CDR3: CASSVPAGGINEQFF
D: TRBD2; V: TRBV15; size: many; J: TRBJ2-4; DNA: TGTGCCACCAGCAGAGGGACTAGCGGGGGGTGGAGAAACATTCAGTACTTC; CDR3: CATSRGTSGGWRNIQYF
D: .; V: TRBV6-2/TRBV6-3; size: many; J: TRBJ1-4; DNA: TGTGCCAGCAGTTATCTCGCCGGGGATGAAAAACTGTTTTTT; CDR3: CASSYLAGDEKLFF
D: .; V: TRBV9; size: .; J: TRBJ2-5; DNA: TGTGCCAGCAGCGTAGGTCCCGAGACAGCAGAGACCCAGTACTTC; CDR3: CASSVGPETAETQYF
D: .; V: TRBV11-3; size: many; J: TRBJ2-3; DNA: TGTGCCAGCAGCCCCGGAGGTACAGCCACAGATACGCAGTATTTT; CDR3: CASSPGGTATDTQYF
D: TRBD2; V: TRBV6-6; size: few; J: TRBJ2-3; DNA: TGTGCCAGCAGTTACTCCCCTAGCGGGGGGGACACAGATACGCAGTATTTT; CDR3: CASSYSPSGGDTDTQYF
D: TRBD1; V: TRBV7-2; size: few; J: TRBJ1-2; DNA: TGTGCCAGCAGCCAGGGACAGGGGGCAAGTGGCTACACCTTC; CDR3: CASSQGQGASGYTF
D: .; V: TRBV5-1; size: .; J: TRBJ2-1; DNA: TGCGCCAGCAGCTTGGTGGGGGAGGTCTACAATGAGCAGTTCTTC; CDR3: CASSLVGEVYNEQFF
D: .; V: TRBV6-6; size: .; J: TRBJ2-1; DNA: TGTGCCAGCAGTGGGGACCCGAGCTCCTACAATGAGCAGTTCTTC; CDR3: CASSGDPSSYNEQFF
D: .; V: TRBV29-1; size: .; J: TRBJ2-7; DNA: TGCAGCGCCGAGATAGGGGCGGTATACGAGCAGTACTTC; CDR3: CSAEIGAVYEQYF
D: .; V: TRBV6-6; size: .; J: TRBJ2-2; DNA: TGTGCCAGCAGTTCGGGGGACAACACCGGGGAGCTGTTTTTT; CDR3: CASSSGDNTGELFF
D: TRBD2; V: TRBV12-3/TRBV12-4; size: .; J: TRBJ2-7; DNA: TGTGCCAGCAGTTTCGGGGGGTGGGTCTACGAGCAGTACTTC; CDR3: CASSFGGWVYEQYF
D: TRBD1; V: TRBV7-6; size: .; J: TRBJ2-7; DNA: TGTGCCAGCAGCTCGCCGGACGGGACAGGGGGCGGCGAGCAGTACTTC; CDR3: CASSSPDGTGGGEQYF
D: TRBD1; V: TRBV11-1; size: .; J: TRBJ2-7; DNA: TGTGCCAGCAGCTCCGGGACAGGGGCCTACGAGCAGTACTTC; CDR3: CASSSGTGAYEQYF